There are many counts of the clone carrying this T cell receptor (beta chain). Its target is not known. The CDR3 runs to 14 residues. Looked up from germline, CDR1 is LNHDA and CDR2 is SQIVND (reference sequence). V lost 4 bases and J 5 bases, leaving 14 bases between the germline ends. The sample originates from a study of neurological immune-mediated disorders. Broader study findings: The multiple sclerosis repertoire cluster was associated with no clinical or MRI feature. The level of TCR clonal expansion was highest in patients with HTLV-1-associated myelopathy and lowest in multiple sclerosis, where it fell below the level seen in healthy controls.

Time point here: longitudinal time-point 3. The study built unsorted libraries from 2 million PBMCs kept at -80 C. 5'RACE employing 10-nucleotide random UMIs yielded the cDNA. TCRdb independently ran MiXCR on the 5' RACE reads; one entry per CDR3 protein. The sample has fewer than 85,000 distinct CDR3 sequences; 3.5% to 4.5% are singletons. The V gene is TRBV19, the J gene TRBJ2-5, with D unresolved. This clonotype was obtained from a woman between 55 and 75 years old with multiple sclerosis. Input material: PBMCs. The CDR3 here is CASSTSSLVETQYF. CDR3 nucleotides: TGTGCCAGTAGTACCTCCTCGCTAGTCGAGACCCAGTACTTC.